This TCR beta chain was identified in a study of cytomegalovirus exposure and HLA in healthy donors. The V gene's germline CDR1 is MNHEY and CDR2 SMNVEV (reference sequence). V lost 2 bases and J lost 6, with 8 bases in between. This CDR3 region has 12 residues. Amplification used 60 Vbeta primers and 13 Jbeta primers. Sequenced by immunoSEQ multiplex PCR; TCRdb stores in-frame clones only, minus some. The sample consists of about 150,000 clones, over 60% of them appearing once. The receptor was derived from a woman aged 18 to 35 in good health and CMV-seronegative. The rearrangement joins TRBV27 to TRBJ2-7, with D possibly TRBD2 on 6 matching bases. Sequencing was carried out using PBMCs. The CDR3 DNA reads TGTGCCAGCAGTTTACGGGGGAGCGAGCAGTACTTC. Its protein product is CASSLRGSEQYF.